These T cell receptor beta chains were read from a single sample in a study of radiotherapy plus CTLA-4 blockade in lung cancer. Assay used: immunoSEQ multiplex PCR; TCRdb lists only in-frame clones, some missing. The data contain 80,000 to 95,000 clones, 80% to 85% of them singletons. The starting material was peripheral blood, obtained from a patient treated with radiotherapy plus ipilimumab. The receptors were sampled from a human donor with non-small cell lung cancer who had stable disease on radiotherapy plus ipilimumab. The CDR3 runs from the conserved cysteine through the conserved F or W. A D gene is named only where the DNA matches it firmly.

j_call | v_call | d_call | cdr3_aa
TRBJ2-2 | TRBV19 | TRBD2 | CASSLPGTSVTGELFF
TRBJ1-1 | TRBV6-1 | . | CASSEMGFAEAFF
TRBJ1-3 | TRBV6-5 | . | CASSYDFSGNTIYF
TRBJ2-5 | TRBV27 | . | CASRDLSAQETQYF
TRBJ1-3 | TRBV9 | . | CASSPSDFSGNTIYF
TRBJ2-3 | TRBV5-1 | . | CASSLNSPRGSDTQYF
TRBJ1-1 | TRBV7-2 | . | CASSLTFDSATEAFF
TRBJ2-3 | TRBV7-3 | TRBD1 | CASSPGQVGTDTQYF
TRBJ2-5 | TRBV11-3 | . | CASSFGGSGLQETQYF
TRBJ1-1 | TRBV5-4 | . | CASSWDANTEAFF
TRBJ2-7 | TRBV28 | . | CASSQDGYEQYF
TRBJ2-5 | TRBV7-9 | . | CASSPRGRETQYF
TRBJ2-5 | TRBV6-1 | TRBD1 | CASSPTGGVETQYF
TRBJ2-2 | TRBV4-1 | . | CASSPRTVSLGTGELFF
TRBJ2-5 | TRBV5-1 | TRBD2 | CASTWGGGETQYF
TRBJ1-2 | TRBV28 | TRBD1 | CASRRTGVDGYTF
TRBJ2-7 | TRBV18 | . | CASTRGTGDEQYF
TRBJ2-5 | TRBV10-2 | . | CASSEPKGLGRGETQYF
TRBJ2-7 | TRBV5-5 | . | CASSLGGPRQKNEQYF
TRBJ2-7 | TRBV6-5 | TRBD2 | CASSYGAGGPPYEQYF
TRBJ2-5 | TRBV29-1 | TRBD2 | CSARTSGRVETQYF
TRBJ1-6 | TRBV18 | . | CASSPRLNDNSPLHF
TRBJ2-3 | TRBV30 | TRBD2 | CAWLGLQGGTSGRLTDTQYF
TRBJ2-7 | TRBV18 | . | CASSENRAGEQYF
TRBJ2-7 | TRBV27 | TRBD2 | CASSPWASGIYEQYF
TRBJ2-5 | TRBV28 | TRBD2 | CASTPSGEVETQYF
TRBJ1-4 | TRBV18 | . | CASSPPGRTYEKLFF